This T cell receptor beta chain was found in a study of early T cells in non-severe SARS-CoV-2 infection. About the study: Unpaired chains resulted from sequencing bulk RNA of unsorted whole blood. Study outcomes and limitations: CD4 and private specificities were missed by VDJdb matching, which favored anti-spike CD8 responses.

This clonotype has only a few counts. Its antigen is currently unknown. In the library, individual cDNA molecules carried attached unique molecular identifiers. TCRdb itself ran the 5' RACE reads through MiXCR, one entry per CDR3 protein. This sample has approximately 89,000 distinct CDR3 sequences, with about 14% found just once. The CDR3 has 16 residues. Germline V gene sequence: CDR1 SQVTM, CDR2 ANQGSEA. Trimming removed 1 base from V and 2 bases from J; junction bases left unmatched: 8. The sequenced material came from whole blood. The rearrangement joins TRBV29-1 to TRBJ2-7, with TRBD1 matching 10 bases. This clonotype originated in an adult who was a healthcare worker with PCR-confirmed SARS-CoV-2 infection or an uninfected control (not recorded which). CDR3 sequence reads: CSVEGSRDRGAYEQYF. The CDR3 nucleotides are TGCAGCGTTGAAGGGTCCCGGGACAGGGGTGCCTACGAGCAGTACTTC.